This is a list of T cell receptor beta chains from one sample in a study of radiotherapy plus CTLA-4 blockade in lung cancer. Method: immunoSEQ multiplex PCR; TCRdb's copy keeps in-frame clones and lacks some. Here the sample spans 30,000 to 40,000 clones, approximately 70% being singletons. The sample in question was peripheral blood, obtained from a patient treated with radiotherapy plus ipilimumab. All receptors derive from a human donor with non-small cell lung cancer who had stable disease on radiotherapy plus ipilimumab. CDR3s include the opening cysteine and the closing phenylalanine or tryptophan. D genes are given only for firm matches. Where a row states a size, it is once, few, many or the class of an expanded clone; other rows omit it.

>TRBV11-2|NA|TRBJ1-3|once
TGTGCCAGCAGCTCCCAGGGGTTCACTGGAAACACCATATATTTT
CASSSQGFTGNTIYF
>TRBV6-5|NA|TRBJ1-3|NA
TGTGCCAGCAGTTACTCAGGGAGTGGAAACACCATATATTTT
CASSYSGSGNTIYF
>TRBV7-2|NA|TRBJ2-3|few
TGTGCCAGCAGCTTACTTCCCCACTCCACGTCAGGCCAGGATACGCAGTATTTT
CASSLLPHSTSGQDTQYF
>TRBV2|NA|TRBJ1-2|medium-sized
TGTGCCAGCAGTGATGCGACGGATTACTATGGCTACACCTTC
CASSDATDYYGYTF
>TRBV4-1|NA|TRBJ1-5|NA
TGCGCCAGCAGCCAAATGTCTCGGGGGCCCCAGCCCCAGCATTTT
CASSQMSRGPQPQHF
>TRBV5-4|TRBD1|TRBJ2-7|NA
TGTGCCAGCAGCTTCCGGGACAGGGGCCACGAGCAGTACTTC
CASSFRDRGHEQYF
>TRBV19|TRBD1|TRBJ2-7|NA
TGTGCCAGTAGTACGATAGGACAGGCCTCCTACGAGCAGTACTTC
CASSTIGQASYEQYF
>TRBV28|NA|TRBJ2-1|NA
TGTGCCAGCAGTCCACACGACAGGAATGAGCAGTTCTTC
CASSPHDRNEQFF
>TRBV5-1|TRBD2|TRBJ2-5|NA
TGCGCCAGCAGCTTACCACTAGCGGGTCCCGGGGGCCAAGAGACCCAGTACTTC
CASSLPLAGPGGQETQYF
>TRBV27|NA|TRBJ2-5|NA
TGTGCCAGCTCCCCTCGTTGGGCCGAAGAGACCCAGTACTTC
CASSPRWAEETQYF
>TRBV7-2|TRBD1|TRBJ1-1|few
TGTGCCAGCAGCCGGACAGGAACCTCAGGTGAAGCTTTCTTT
CASSRTGTSGEAFF
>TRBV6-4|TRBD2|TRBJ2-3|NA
TGTGCCAGCAGGCGGGAGGGCGATACAGATACGCAGTATTTT
CASRREGDTDTQYF
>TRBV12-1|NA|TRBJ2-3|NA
TGTGCCAGCAGCTTTAGGGTAGCGGACTGTCCTAGCACAGATACGCAGTATTTT
CASSFRVADCPSTDTQYF
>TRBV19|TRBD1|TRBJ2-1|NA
TGTGCCAGTAGTTCACAGGGGACGAGGAATGAGCAGTTCTTC
CASSSQGTRNEQFF
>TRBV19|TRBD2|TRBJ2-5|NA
TGTGCCACCGGGACTAGTGTCCTCCAAGAGACCCAGTACTTC
CATGTSVLQETQYF
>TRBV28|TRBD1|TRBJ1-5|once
TGTGCCGGAACAGGGGCGAGCAATCAGCCCCAGCATTTT
CAGTGASNQPQHF
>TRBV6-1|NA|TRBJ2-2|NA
TGTGCCAGCAGGGCTGGTTTGGGTTCAGGCGGGGAGCTGTTTTTT
CASRAGLGSGGELFF
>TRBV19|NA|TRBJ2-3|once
TGTGCCAGTAGTAGAGGACAGTATACTAGCACAGATACGCAGTATTTT
CASSRGQYTSTDTQYF
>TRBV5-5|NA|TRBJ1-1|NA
TGTGCCAGCAGCTTCTCTACTTTGGGGAACACTGAAGCTTTCTTT
CASSFSTLGNTEAFF
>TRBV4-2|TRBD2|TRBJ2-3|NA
TGTGCCAGCAGCCAAGACGCCCGGCTAGCGGGAGGGCTCACAGATACGCAGTATTTT
CASSQDARLAGGLTDTQYF
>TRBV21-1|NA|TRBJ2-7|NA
TGTGCCAGCAGCACCCCAGAGGGGCAGGGGGCAGACTCCTACGAGCAGTACTTC
CASSTPEGQGADSYEQYF
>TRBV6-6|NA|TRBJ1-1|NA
TGTGCCAGCAGTTACTCAATGAGAAATGAAGCTTTCTTT
CASSYSMRNEAFF
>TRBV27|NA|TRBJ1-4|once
TGTGCCAGCGGGAGGCAGGGCAAGCGTGAAAAACTGTTTTTT
CASGRQGKREKLFF
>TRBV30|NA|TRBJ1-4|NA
TGTGCCTGGAGGTTCGGGGGGGATGCAACTAATGAAAAACTGTTTTTT
CAWRFGGDATNEKLFF
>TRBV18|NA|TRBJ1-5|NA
TGTGCCAGCTCACCAAGTCCTGGGTCAGGGCCCCAGCATTTT
CASSPSPGSGPQHF
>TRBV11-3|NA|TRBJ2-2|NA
TGTGCCAGCAGCTCAAGATCGGCAGGGGAAGACACCGGGGAGCTGTTTTTT
CASSSRSAGEDTGELFF
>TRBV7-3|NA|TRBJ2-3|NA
TGTGCCAGCAGCCTGGGGGCGGGGAGGGTAAATACGCAGTATTTT
CASSLGAGRVNTQYF
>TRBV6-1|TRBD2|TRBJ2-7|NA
TGTGCCAGCAGGCTGACTAGCGGGAGGGTCCACGAGCAGTACTTC
CASRLTSGRVHEQYF
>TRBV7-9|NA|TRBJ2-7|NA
TGTGCCAGCAGCCTCGTTTACGAGCAGTACTTC
CASSLVYEQYF
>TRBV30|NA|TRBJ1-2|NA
TGTGCCTGGAGTGTTAGGGCCACCCCCTCGGGTGGCTACACCTTC
CAWSVRATPSGGYTF
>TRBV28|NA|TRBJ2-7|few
TGTGCCAGCAGTCCCCGCGGCGGGTTGGGTGGGTACGAGCAGTACTTC
CASSPRGGLGGYEQYF
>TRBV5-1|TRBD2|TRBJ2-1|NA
TGCGCCAGCAGCCAAGGATATAGCGGGAGTGGTAGTGAGCAGTTCTTC
CASSQGYSGSGSEQFF
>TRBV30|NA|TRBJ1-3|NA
TGTGCCTGGAGTGAATCTGGAAACACCATATATTTT
CAWSESGNTIYF
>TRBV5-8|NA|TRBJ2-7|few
TGTGCCAGCAGCTTGCAGGGCTACGAGCAGTACTTC
CASSLQGYEQYF
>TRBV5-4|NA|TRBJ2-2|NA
TGTGCCAGCAGCAAGCCGGGCCTCACGGGGGACACCGGGGAGCTGTTTTTT
CASSKPGLTGDTGELFF
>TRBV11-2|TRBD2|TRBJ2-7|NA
TGTGCCAGCAGCCCTACGGTTGCGGGAGGGCGGGAGCAGTACTTC
CASSPTVAGGREQYF
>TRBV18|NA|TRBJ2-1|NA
TGTGCCAGCTCACCGACGACTACAAATGAGCAGTTCTTC
CASSPTTTNEQFF
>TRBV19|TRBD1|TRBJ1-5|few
TGTGCCAGTAAATATAGGACAGGGGCGAGCAATCAGCCCCAGCATTTT
CASKYRTGASNQPQHF
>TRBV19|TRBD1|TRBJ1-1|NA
TGTGCCAGTAGTGTAAGGGCGGGACAGGGGGAGACTGAAGCTTTCTTT
CASSVRAGQGETEAFF
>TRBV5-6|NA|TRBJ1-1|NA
TGTGCCAGCAGCTTACTAGGAAACACTGAAGCTTTCTTT
CASSLLGNTEAFF
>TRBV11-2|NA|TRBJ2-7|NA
TGTGCCAGCAGCTTAGGGGGGGACACCACCTACGAGCAGTACTTC
CASSLGGDTTYEQYF
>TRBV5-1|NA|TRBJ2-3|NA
TGCGCCAGCAGCTTGGTCTCCGGGGCTGAGACAGATACGCAGTATTTT
CASSLVSGAETDTQYF
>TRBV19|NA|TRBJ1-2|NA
TGTGCCAGTAGTATACCGGGAAGCGGCTACACCTTC
CASSIPGSGYTF
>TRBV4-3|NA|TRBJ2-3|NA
TGCGCCAGCAGCCAAGAAGGCCGGGGAGGTAGCACAGATACGCAGTATTTT
CASSQEGRGGSTDTQYF
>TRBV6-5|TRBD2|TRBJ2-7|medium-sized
TGTGCCAGCAGACCGAGGGGGACTAGCTACGAGCAGTACTTC
CASRPRGTSYEQYF
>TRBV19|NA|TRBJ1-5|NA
TGTGCCAGTAGTTCCCAGCCAGGAGAGCCCCAGCATTTT
CASSSQPGEPQHF
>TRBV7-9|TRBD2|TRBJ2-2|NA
TGTGCCAGCAGTTCCAAAGTGACTAGCGGGATGAACACCGGGGAGCTGTTTTTT
CASSSKVTSGMNTGELFF
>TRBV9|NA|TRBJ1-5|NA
TGTGCCAGCAGCAGGCAAACAGGGCCTAATCAGCCCCAGCATTTT
CASSRQTGPNQPQHF
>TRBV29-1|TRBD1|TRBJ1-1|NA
TGCAGCGTTGAAGATGGGGCAATACAGGGGACGAACACTGAAGCTTTCTTT
CSVEDGAIQGTNTEAFF
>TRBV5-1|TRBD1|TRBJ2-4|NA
TGCGCCAGCAGCTCGGGACAGGAGGCGGGAAACATTCAGTACTTC
CASSSGQEAGNIQYF
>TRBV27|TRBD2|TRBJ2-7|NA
TGTGCCAGCAGTTTCACGCGGGAGCATAACGAGCAGTACTTC
CASSFTREHNEQYF
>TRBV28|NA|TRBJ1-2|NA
TGTGCCAGCAGTTCAGCCCTTCCGACGGCTAACTATGGCTACACCTTC
CASSSALPTANYGYTF
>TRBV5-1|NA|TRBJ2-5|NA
TGCGCCTCGACCGGGGGCGGATGGGAAGAGACCCAGTACTTC
CASTGGGWEETQYF